This T cell receptor (beta chain) derives from a study of OX40 agonist ivuxolimab in advanced cancers. Study summary: Ivuxolimab, an antibody that agonizes OX40 (CD134), was administered to the patients. Each patient was given ivuxolimab into a vein every 2 weeks, at 0.01 to 10 mg/kg. General observations from the study: Some of the lowest clonal expansion was seen in partial responders at 0.1-3.0 mg/kg.

Note on this clone: The antigen is undetermined.

Profiling relied on immunoSEQ multiplex PCR, and the TCRdb table lists in-frame clones only, not all of them. Of about 39,000 clones detected, around four fifths appear once; the ten largest clones hold 2.6%. This CDR3 has 11 residues. V was cut by 1 base and J by 6 bases, with 5 bases left in between. CDR1 is GTSNPN and CDR2 is SVGIG in the germline V gene (reference sequence). Baseline was the first blood sampling point, followed by cycle 4 day 1 and cycle 7 day 1. This specimen was CD4+ or CD8+ T cells sorted from blood, taken in a trial of the OX40 agonist ivuxolimab. This sequence originates from an adult with an advanced solid tumor such as melanoma, head and neck, liver or kidney cancer. V gene TRBV30 combines with J gene TRBJ2-3; D ambiguous. Here the CDR3 DNA reads TGTGCCTGGAGTGCCGGGGATACGCAGTATTTT. Protein sequence: CAWSAGDTQYF.